This T cell receptor beta chain was identified during a study of blood T cell repertoires in COVID-19. Study-level background: From the United States, Italy and Spain came samples of acute and convalescent COVID-19. PBMCs, B-cell-depleted T cells, or T cells provided the cDNA or gDNA that made up the material.

Germline loops: CDR1 SGHKS, CDR2 YYEKEE (reference sequence). V lost 4 bases, J lost 5 bases, and 13 bases lay in between. This CDR3 spans 14 amino acids. Study processing details: How many nucleated cells were present was estimated from reference gene primer amplification. Produced via immunoSEQ multiplex PCR; TCRdb's table is partial and in-frame only. V and J calls and clone size are given by that table; D and trimming were obtained from the DNA. This table has around 370,000 clones, almost 90% appearing once. This TCR derives from a young man with active or convalescent COVID-19. This chain joins TRBV5-5 and TRBJ1-5; maybe TRBD1 (5 bases). Sequencing was performed on peripheral blood. This chain's CDR3 is CASSHLGGDQPQHF. CDR3 coding DNA: TGTGCCAGCAGCCACCTTGGGGGGGATCAGCCCCAGCATTTT.